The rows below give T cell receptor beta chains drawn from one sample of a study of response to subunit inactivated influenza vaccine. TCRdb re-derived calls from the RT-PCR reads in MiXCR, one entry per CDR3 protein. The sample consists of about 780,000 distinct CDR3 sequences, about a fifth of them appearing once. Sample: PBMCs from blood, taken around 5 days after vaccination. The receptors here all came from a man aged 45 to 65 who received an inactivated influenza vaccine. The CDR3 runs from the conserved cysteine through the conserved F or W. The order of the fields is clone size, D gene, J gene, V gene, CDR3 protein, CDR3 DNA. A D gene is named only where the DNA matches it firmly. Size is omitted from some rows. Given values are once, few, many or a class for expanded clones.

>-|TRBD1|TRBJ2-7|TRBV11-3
CASSSGPQGAYEQYF
TGTGCCAGCAGCTCAGGACCCCAGGGGGCTTACGAGCAGTACTTC
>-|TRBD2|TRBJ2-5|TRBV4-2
CASSEHSGMAETQYF
TGTGCCAGCAGCGAACATAGCGGGATGGCGGAGACCCAGTACTTC
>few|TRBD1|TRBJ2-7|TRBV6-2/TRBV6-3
CASRRGTGAYEQYF
TGTGCCAGCAGACGCGGGACAGGGGCCTACGAGCAGTACTTC
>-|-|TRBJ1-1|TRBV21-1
CASSKGFIRTEAFF
TGTGCCAGCAGCAAAGGTTTCATCCGCACTGAAGCTTTCTTT
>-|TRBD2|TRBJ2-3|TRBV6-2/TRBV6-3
CASRRTSGSSDTQYF
TGTGCCAGCAGAAGGACTAGCGGGAGTTCAGATACGCAGTATTTT
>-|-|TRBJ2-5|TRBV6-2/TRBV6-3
CASSYFQVETQYF
TGTGCCAGCAGTTACTTCCAGGTCGAGACCCAGTACTTC
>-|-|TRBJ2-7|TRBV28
CASSFVGQGLYEQYF
TGTGCCAGCAGTTTCGTCGGGCAGGGTCTCTACGAGCAGTACTTC
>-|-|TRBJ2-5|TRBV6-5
CASSYRDALETQYF
TGTGCCAGCAGTTACCGGGACGCTTTGGAGACCCAGTACTTC
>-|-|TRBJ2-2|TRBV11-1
CASSIPPVGDGNTGELFF
TGTGCCAGCAGCATCCCACCCGTTGGGGACGGGAACACCGGGGAGCTGTTTTTT
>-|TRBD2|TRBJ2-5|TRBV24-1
CATSDRVAGGLETQYF
TGTGCCACCAGTGATCGGGTAGCGGGGGGCCTAGAGACCCAGTACTTC
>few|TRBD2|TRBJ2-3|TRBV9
CASSARPGTRTSTDTQYF
TGTGCCAGCAGCGCCAGACCCGGGACTAGGACTAGCACAGATACGCAGTATTTT
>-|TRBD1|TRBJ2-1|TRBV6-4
CASSGTGTRSYNEQFF
TGTGCCAGCAGTGGGACAGGGACCAGATCCTACAATGAGCAGTTCTTC
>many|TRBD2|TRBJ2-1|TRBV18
CASSPPGLAGYNEQFF
TGTGCCAGCAGTCCCCCGGGACTAGCGGGGTACAATGAGCAGTTCTTC
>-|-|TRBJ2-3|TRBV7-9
CASSLGSSGSTDTQYF
TGTGCCAGCAGCTTAGGTTCCAGCGGGAGCACAGATACGCAGTATTTT
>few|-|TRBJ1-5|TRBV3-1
CASSQARQGDQPQHF
TGTGCCAGCAGCCAAGCCCGGCAGGGCGATCAGCCCCAGCATTTT
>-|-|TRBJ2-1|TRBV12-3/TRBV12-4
CASSLLRLGDPYNEQFF
TGTGCCAGCAGTTTACTCCGACTAGGGGATCCCTACAATGAGCAGTTCTTC
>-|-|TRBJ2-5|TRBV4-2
CASSQAEGEETQYF
TGTGCCAGCAGCCAAGCTGAGGGGGAAGAGACCCAGTACTTC
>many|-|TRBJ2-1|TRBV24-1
CATSGSSYNEQFF
TGTGCCACCAGTGGTAGTTCCTACAATGAGCAGTTCTTC
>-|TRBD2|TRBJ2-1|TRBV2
CTSSTGLAGVRRYNEQFF
TGTACCAGCAGTACGGGACTAGCGGGAGTCAGGCGGTACAATGAGCAGTTCTTC
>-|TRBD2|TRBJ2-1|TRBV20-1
CSAPPPGLAGATFF
TGCAGTGCTCCCCCTCCGGGACTAGCGGGAGCGACGTTCTTC
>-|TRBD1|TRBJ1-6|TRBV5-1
CASSLAGTDYSPLHF
TGCGCCAGCAGCTTGGCGGGGACAGATTATTCACCCCTCCACTTT
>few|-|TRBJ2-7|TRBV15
CATSRVTGNYEQYF
TGTGCCACCAGCAGAGTTACAGGGAACTACGAGCAGTACTTC
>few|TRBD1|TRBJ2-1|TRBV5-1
CASSIGTDQVEQFF
TGCGCCAGCAGCATCGGGACAGACCAAGTTGAGCAGTTCTTC
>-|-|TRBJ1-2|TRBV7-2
CASSLSRSQNYGYTF
TGTGCCAGCAGCTTATCGCGGTCCCAGAACTATGGCTACACCTTC
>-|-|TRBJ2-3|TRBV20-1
CSAPIPGNTDTQYF
TGCAGTGCTCCAATTCCGGGAAACACAGATACGCAGTATTTT
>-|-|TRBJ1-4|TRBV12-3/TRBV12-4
CASRTEGTNEKLFF
TGTGCCAGCAGGACGGAGGGGACTAATGAAAAACTGTTTTTT
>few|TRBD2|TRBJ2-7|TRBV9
CASSVEPGLAYEQYF
TGTGCCAGCAGCGTAGAACCGGGACTAGCTTACGAGCAGTACTTC
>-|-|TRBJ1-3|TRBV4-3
CASSQVVQGSGNTIYF
TGCGCCAGCAGCCAAGTCGTACAGGGTTCTGGAAACACCATATATTTT
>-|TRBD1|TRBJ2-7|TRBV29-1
CSVRSGTGTYEQYF
TGCAGCGTTAGGTCCGGGACAGGGACCTACGAGCAGTACTTC
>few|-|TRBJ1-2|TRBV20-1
CSAPETAVVYGYTF
TGCAGTGCTCCTGAAACGGCAGTCGTCTATGGCTACACCTTC
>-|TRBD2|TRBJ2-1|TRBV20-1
CSAREGSGGDNEQFF
TGCAGTGCTAGGGAGGGTAGCGGGGGGGACAATGAGCAGTTCTTC
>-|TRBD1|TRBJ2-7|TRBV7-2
CASSLEGVTGGYEQYF
TGTGCCAGCAGCCTAGAAGGGGTCACAGGGGGCTACGAGCAGTACTTC
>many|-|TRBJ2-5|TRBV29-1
CSGRQGNQETQYF
TGCAGCGGAAGACAAGGAAACCAAGAGACCCAGTACTTC
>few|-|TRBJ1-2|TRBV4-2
CASSQGVGGGPNYGYTF
TGTGCCAGCAGCCAGGGGGTCGGGGGGGGACCTAACTATGGCTACACCTTC
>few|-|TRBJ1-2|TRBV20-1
CSARRQANYGYTF
TGCAGTGCTCGACGACAGGCTAACTATGGCTACACCTTC
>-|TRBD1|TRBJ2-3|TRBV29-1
CSVGQGASDTQYF
TGCAGCGTTGGGCAGGGGGCCTCAGATACGCAGTATTTT
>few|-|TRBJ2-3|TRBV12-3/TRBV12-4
CASSFYRLADTQYF
TGTGCCAGCAGTTTCTACCGACTCGCAGATACGCAGTATTTT
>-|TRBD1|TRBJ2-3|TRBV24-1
CATSGGGGTDTQYF
TGTGCCACCAGTGGAGGGGGCGGCACAGATACGCAGTATTTT
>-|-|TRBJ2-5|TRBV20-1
CSARPLGRGGRETQYF
TGCAGTGCTCGCCCCCTGGGCAGGGGTGGTCGAGAGACCCAGTACTTC
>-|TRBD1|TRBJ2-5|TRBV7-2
CASSLVGGTGDQETQYF
TGTGCCAGCAGCTTAGTAGGCGGGACAGGGGACCAAGAGACCCAGTACTTC
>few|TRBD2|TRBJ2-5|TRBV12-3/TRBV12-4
CASSPGRAGGRGETQYF
TGTGCCAGCAGTCCGGGGAGAGCGGGGGGCAGGGGGGAGACCCAGTACTTC
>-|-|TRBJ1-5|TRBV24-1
CATSVNSNQPQHF
TGTGCCACCAGTGTAAATAGCAATCAGCCCCAGCATTTT
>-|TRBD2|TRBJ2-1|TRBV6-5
CASSYGGGEWNEQFF
TGTGCCAGCAGTTACGGCGGGGGGGAGTGGAATGAGCAGTTCTTC
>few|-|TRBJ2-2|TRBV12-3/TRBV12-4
CASSFGHPTGELFF
TGTGCCAGCAGTTTTGGACACCCTACCGGGGAGCTGTTTTTT
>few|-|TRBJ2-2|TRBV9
CASSVGRIGGELFF
TGTGCCAGCAGCGTAGGAAGGATCGGCGGGGAGCTGTTTTTT
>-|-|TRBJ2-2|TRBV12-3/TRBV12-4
CASTRLGGAGELFF
TGTGCCAGCACCCGATTAGGGGGGGCCGGGGAGCTGTTTTTT
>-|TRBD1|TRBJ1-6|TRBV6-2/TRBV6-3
CASSYRTGGASPLHF
TGTGCCAGCAGTTACCGGACAGGGGGCGCTTCACCCCTCCACTTT
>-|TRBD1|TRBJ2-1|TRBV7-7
CASSLGQGFWQFF
TGTGCCAGCAGCTTAGGACAGGGTTTCTGGCAGTTCTTC
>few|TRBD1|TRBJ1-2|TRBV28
CASSFPGQGYGYTF
TGTGCCAGCAGTTTCCCGGGACAGGGGTATGGCTACACCTTC
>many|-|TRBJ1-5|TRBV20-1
CSARDKGTGQHF
TGCAGTGCTAGAGATAAGGGGACGGGGCAGCATTTT
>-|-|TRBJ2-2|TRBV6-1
CASWTEKNTGELFF
TGTGCCAGCTGGACGGAAAAAAACACCGGGGAGCTGTTTTTT
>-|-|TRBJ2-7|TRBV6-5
CASSSGGAGGIYEQYF
TGTGCCAGCAGTTCCGGGGGGGCAGGGGGGATTTACGAGCAGTACTTC
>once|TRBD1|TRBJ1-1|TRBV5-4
CASSLPGQGTEAFF
TGTGCCAGCAGCTTGCCTGGACAGGGGACGGAAGCTTTCTTT
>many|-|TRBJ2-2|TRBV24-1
CATSENTGELFF
TGTGCCACCAGTGAGAACACCGGGGAGCTGTTTTTT
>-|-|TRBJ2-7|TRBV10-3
CAISESSVTSYEQYF
TGTGCCATCAGTGAGTCCTCGGTTACGAGCTACGAGCAGTACTTC
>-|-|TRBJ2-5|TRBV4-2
CASSQDALEETQYF
TGTGCCAGCAGCCAAGACGCACTAGAAGAGACCCAGTACTTC
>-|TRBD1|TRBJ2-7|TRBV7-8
CASSLGWTGIYEQYF
TGTGCCAGCAGCTTAGGGTGGACAGGGATCTACGAGCAGTACTTC
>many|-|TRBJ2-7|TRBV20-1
CSATPVTSYEQYF
TGCAGTGCGACCCCGGTTACTTCCTACGAGCAGTACTTC
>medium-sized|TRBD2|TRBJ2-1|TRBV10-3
CAISSPSSSGRARYNEQFF
TGTGCCATCAGTTCACCCTCCTCTAGCGGGAGGGCCCGCTACAATGAGCAGTTCTTC